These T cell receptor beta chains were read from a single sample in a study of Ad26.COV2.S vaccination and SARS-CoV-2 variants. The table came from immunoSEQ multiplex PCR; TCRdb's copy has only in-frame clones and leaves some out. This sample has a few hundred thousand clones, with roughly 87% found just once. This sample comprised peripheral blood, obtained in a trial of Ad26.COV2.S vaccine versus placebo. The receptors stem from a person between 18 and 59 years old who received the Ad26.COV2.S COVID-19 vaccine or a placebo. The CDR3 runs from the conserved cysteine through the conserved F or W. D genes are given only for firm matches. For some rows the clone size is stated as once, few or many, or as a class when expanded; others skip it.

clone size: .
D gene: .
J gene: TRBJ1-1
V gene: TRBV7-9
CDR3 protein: CASTLALIDSTEAFF
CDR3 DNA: TGTGCCAGCACCTTAGCCCTTATTGACAGCACTGAAGCTTTCTTT

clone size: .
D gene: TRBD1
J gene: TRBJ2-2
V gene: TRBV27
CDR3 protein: CASSWGQGLTNTGELFF
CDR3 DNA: TGTGCCAGCAGTTGGGGACAGGGACTTACGAACACCGGGGAGCTGTTTTTT

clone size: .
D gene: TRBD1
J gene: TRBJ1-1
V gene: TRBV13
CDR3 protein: CASSFRDRGSDGMNTEAFF
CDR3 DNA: TGTGCCAGCAGCTTTAGGGACAGGGGGAGTGATGGGATGAACACTGAAGCTTTCTTT

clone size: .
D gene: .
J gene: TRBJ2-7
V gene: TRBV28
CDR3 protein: CASSFSGDGPYEQYF
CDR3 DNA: TGTGCCAGCAGTTTTTCAGGGGATGGCCCCTACGAGCAGTACTTC

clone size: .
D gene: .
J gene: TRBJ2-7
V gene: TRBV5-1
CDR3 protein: CASSLGDRSSYEQYF
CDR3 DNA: TGCGCCAGCAGCTTGGGGGACCGGAGCTCCTACGAGCAGTACTTC

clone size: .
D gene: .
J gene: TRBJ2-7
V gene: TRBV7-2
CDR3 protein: CASSLIPYEQYF
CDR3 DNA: TGTGCCAGCAGCTTAATCCCCTACGAGCAGTACTTC

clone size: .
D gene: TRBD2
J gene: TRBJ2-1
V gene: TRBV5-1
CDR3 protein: CASSSGGLTGGNEQFF
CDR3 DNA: TGCGCCAGCAGCTCTGGGGGACTAACGGGCGGGAATGAGCAGTTCTTC

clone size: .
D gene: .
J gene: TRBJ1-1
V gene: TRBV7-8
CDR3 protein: CASSLWQPTPNTEAFF
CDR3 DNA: TGTGCCAGCAGCTTATGGCAACCAACACCGAACACTGAAGCTTTCTTT

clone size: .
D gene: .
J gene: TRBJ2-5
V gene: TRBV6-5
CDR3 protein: CASRSVPMGETQYF
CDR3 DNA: TGTGCCAGCAGATCAGTTCCGATGGGGGAGACCCAGTACTTC

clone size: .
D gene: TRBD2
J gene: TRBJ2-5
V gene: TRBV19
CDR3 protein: CASKKRGETQYF
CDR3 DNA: TGTGCCAGTAAAAAGCGGGGAGAGACCCAGTACTTC

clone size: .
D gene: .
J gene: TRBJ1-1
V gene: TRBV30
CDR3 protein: CAWSWRTGLNTEAFF
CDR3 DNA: TGTGCCTGGAGTTGGAGAACAGGTTTGAACACTGAAGCTTTCTTT

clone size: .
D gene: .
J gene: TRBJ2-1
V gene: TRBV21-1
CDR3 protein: CASLHFNEQFF
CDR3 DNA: TGTGCCAGCTTACACTTCAATGAGCAGTTCTTC

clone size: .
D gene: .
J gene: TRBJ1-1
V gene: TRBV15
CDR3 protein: CATSRDQLWDITMNTEAFF
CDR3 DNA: TGTGCCACCAGCAGAGATCAGTTGTGGGACATAACTATGAACACTGAAGCTTTCTTT

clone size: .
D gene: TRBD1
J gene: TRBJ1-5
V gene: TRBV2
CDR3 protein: CASSDSLDRGIDQPQHF
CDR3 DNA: TGTGCCAGCAGTGACTCCTTGGACAGGGGGATTGATCAGCCCCAGCATTTT

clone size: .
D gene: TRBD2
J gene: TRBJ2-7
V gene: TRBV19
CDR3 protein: CASSPWQAGGYEQYF
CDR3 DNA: TGTGCCAGTAGTCCCTGGCAAGCGGGGGGCTACGAGCAGTACTTC

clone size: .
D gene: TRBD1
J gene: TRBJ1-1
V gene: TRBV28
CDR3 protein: CASSTGGTEAFF
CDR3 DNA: TGTGCCAGCAGCACAGGGGGCACTGAAGCTTTCTTT

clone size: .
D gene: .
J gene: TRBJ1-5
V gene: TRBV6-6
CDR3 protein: CASRGQWGRNQPQHF
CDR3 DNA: TGTGCCAGCCGAGGCCAATGGGGTCGAAATCAGCCCCAGCATTTT

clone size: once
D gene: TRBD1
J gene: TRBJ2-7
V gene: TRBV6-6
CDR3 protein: CASTDDRGSSYEQYF
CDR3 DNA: TGTGCCAGCACCGACGACAGGGGGAGCTCCTACGAGCAGTACTTC

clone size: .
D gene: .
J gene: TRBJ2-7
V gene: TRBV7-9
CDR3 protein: CASSLAGIRSYEQYF
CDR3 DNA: TGTGCCAGCAGCTTAGCCGGGATCCGCTCCTACGAGCAGTACTTC

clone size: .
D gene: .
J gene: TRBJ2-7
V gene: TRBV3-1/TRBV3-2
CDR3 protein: CASSRSTAPYEQYF
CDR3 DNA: TGTGCCAGCAGCAGGAGTACCGCGCCCTACGAGCAGTACTTC

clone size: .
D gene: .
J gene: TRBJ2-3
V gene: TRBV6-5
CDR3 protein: CASSPTRIGTQYF
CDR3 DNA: TGTGCCAGCAGCCCGACTAGAATTGGGACGCAGTATTTT

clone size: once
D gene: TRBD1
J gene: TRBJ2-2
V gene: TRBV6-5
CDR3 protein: CASRWDRAYTGELFF
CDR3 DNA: TGTGCCAGCAGGTGGGACAGGGCATATACCGGGGAGCTGTTTTTT

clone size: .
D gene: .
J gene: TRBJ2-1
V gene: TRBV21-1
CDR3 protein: CASSRTSGSTTYNEQFF
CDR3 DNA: TGTGCCAGCAGCCGGACTAGCGGGAGCACCACCTACAATGAGCAGTTCTTC

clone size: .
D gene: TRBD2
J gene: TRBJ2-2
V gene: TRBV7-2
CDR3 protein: CASSPSGLAGESGELFF
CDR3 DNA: TGTGCCAGCAGCCCGTCCGGACTAGCGGGAGAATCCGGGGAGCTGTTTTTT

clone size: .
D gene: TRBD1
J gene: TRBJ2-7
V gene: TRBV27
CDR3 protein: CASSPQGALGEQYF
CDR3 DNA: TGTGCCAGCAGTCCGCAGGGGGCTTTGGGCGAGCAGTACTTC

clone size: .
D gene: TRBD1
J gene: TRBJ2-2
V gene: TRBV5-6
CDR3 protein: CASSSETGANTGELFF
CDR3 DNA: TGTGCCAGCAGCTCGGAGACAGGGGCTAACACCGGGGAGCTGTTTTTT

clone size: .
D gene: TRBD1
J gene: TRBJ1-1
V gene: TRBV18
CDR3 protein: CASSPQGARDTEAFF
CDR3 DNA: TGTGCCAGCTCACCGCAGGGGGCGCGGGACACTGAAGCTTTCTTT

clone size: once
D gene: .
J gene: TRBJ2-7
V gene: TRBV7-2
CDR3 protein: CASVDSSYEQYF
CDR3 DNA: TGTGCCAGTGTCGACAGCTCCTACGAGCAGTACTTC

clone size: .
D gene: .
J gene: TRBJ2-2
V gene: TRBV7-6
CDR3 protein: CASTVRRGNTGELFF
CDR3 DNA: TGTGCCAGCACCGTGCGGCGGGGTAACACCGGGGAGCTGTTTTTT

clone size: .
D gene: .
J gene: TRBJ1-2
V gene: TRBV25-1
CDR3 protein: CASSGSLTGYTF
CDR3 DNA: TGTGCCAGCAGTGGCTCCCTAACAGGGTACACCTTC